This T cell receptor (beta chain) derives from a study of T cell repertoires in cytomegalovirus infection. Study context: Through public TCR beta signatures, both CMV infection and matching HLA type were indicated.

The CDR3 totals 14 residues. The V segment lost 5 bases and the J segment 7 bases; nucleotides outside the gene matches: 5. Germline lookup yields CDR1 SGHTA and CDR2 FQGNSA. Findings and limits, study-wide: There were carriers of CMV plus the relevant HLA, and cumulative public TCR beta family frequency identified them. Ex vivo responses were dominated by HLA-C-restricted CMV-specific TCR beta clonotypes.

A single record per CDR3 protein comes from TCRdb applying MiXCR to the reads. The sample lists fewer than 200,000 distinct CDR3 sequences, roughly 9.8% occurring once. This clonotype was detected ten times or more. Its specificity is unknown. Sample: PBMCs. The rearrangement uses TRBV7-2 and TRBJ2-4; 10 nucleotides line up with TRBD1. The clonotype originates from a human donor in good health (CMV status not recorded). Some clones in this sample may be carry-over from other donors' samples. As DNA, the CDR3 is TGTGCCAGCAGCCGGGACAGGGGATCTAACATTCAGTACTTC. Amino acid sequence: CASSRDRGSNIQYF.